This T cell receptor (beta chain) was recovered during a study of cytomegalovirus exposure and HLA in healthy donors. Study outcomes and limitations: Among donors in an Asian-associated ancestry cluster, a later analysis reportedly found fewer N-insertions than the approximately 670-donor mean. In a later analysis, HLA-associated TCR beta chains were more clonally expanded than equally common others. Many donors carried some public TCRs, although rarity characterized most TCR sequences.

About this clone itself: The target antigen is unknown.

This CDR3 contains 16 residues. Trimming took off 4 bases at V and 10 bases at J, with 20 bases between the two ends. Per germline, CDR1 LGHNA and CDR2 YNFKEQ. Primers: 60 Vbeta forward and 13 Jbeta reverse. Sequenced by immunoSEQ multiplex PCR; TCRdb stores in-frame clones only, minus some. This repertoire shows tens of thousands of clones, 78% found once; its top ten account for under 4%. The TCR originated in a woman aged 40 to 49 in good health and CMV-seronegative. Source material: PBMCs. The V gene is TRBV4-2, the J gene TRBJ1-6; D is ambiguous. The CDR3 reads CASSRISDFLGSPLHF. The DNA of the CDR3 is TGTGCCAGCAGCCGGATCTCGGACTTTTTGGGGTCACCCCTCCACTTT.